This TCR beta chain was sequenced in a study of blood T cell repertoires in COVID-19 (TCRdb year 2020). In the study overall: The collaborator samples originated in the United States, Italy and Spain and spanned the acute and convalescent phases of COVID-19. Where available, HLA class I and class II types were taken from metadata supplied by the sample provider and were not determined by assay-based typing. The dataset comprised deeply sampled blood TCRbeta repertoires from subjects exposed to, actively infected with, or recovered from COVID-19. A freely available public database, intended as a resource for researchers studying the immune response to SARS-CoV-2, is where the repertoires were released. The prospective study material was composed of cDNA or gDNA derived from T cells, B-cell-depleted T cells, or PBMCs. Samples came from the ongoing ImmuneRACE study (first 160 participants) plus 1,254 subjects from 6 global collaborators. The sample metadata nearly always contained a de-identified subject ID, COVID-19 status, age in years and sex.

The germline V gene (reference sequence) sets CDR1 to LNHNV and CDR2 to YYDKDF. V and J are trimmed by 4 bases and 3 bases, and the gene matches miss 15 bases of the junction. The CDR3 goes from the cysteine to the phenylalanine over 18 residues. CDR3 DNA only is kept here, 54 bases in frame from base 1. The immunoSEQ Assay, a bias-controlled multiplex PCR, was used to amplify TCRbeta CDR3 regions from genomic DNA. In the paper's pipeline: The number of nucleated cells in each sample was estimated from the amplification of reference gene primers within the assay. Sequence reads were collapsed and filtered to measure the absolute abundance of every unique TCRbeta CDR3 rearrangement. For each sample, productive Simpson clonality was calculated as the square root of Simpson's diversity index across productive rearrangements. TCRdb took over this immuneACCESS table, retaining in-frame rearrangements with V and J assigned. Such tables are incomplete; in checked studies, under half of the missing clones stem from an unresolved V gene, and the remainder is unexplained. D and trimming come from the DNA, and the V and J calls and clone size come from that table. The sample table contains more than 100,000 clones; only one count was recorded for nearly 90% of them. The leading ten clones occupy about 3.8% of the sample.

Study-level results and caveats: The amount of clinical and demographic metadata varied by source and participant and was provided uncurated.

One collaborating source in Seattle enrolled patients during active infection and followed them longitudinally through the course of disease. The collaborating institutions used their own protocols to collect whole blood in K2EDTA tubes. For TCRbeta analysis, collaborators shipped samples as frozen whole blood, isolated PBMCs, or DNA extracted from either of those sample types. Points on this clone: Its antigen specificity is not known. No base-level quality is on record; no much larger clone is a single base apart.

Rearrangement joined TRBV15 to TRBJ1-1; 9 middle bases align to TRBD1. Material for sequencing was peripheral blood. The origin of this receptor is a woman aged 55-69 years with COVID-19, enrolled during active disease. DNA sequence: TGTGCCACCAGCACCCGGGACAGGGCCATCATCCAGGACACTGAAGCTTTCTTT. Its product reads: CATSTRDRAIIQDTEAFF.